The clone carrying this T cell receptor (beta chain) showed up just a few times. No antigen is known for it. These data belong to a study of T cell repertoires in cytomegalovirus infection. As for the study in general: Indicated by public TCR beta signatures were CMV infection and matching HLA type.

One entry per CDR3 protein, called by TCRdb with MiXCR from the reads. The sample lists about 830,000 distinct CDR3 sequences; around a third were seen once. Germline CDR1 reads SEHNR; CDR2 reads FQNEAQ (reference sequence). V lost 5 bases and J lost 14, with 22 bases in between. This CDR3 region has 14 residues. The chain links TRBV7-9 to TRBJ2-4, with D maybe TRBD2 (7 bases). Specimen: cultured CD8+ T cells from PBMCs, collected from culture after CMV antigen stimulation. This TCR was sampled from a human donor in good health (CMV status not recorded). Some clones in this sample may be carry-over from other donors' samples. The CDR3, as DNA: TGTGCCAGCAGCGGGTTTTTGGGGGGGCCCGGGAAGTACTTC. Protein: CASSGFLGGPGKYF. The full variable domain, completed using reference TRBV7-9 and TRBJ2-4, is DTGVSQNPRHKITKRGQNVTFRCDPISEHNRLYWYRQTLGQGPEFLTYFQNEAQLEKSRLLSDRFSAERPKGSFSTLEIQRTEQGDSAMYLCASSGFLGGPGKYFGAGTRLSVL.